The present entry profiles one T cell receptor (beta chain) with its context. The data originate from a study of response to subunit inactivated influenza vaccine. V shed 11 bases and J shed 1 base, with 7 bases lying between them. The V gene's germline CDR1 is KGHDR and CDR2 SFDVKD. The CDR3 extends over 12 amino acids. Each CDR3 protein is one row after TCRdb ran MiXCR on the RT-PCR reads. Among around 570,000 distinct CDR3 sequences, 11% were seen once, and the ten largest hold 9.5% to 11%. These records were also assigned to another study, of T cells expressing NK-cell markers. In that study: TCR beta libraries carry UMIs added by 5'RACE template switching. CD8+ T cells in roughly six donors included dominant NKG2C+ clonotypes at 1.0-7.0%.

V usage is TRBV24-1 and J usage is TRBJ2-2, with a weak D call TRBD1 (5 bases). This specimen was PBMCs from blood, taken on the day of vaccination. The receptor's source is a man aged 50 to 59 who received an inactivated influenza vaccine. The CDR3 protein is CASQGNTGELFF. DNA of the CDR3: TGTGCCAGCCAGGGGAACACCGGGGAGCTGTTTTTT.